This T cell receptor (beta chain) derives from a study of shared clonotypes between healthy human individuals. Assay used: immunoSEQ multiplex PCR; TCRdb lists only in-frame clones, some missing. The sample lists around 700,000 clones, around 72% seen once, with 1.5% to 2% in the top ten. Points on this clone: Its antigen is not known.

Regarding the study as a whole: The study found about 5% of naive CD4 clonotypes shared across several donors. Clonotype sharing among donors was thought likely to change with sequencing depth.

The CDR3 contains 14 residues. V lost 2 bases and J 5 bases, leaving 13 bases between the germline ends. Germline V gene sequence: CDR1 SGHRS, CDR2 YFSETQ. Naive CD45RA+ and memory CD45RA-negative subsets were split from CD4+ cells. Sequences were obtained from memory CD4+ T cells sorted from blood. The sample's subset: CD45RA-negative fraction. The gene calls are TRBV5-1 and TRBJ2-5; D is ambiguous. The clonotype comes from a woman aged 25 to 39 in good health. As DNA, the CDR3 is TGCGCCAGCAGCTTCTTGCCGCCTTCCGAGACCCAGTACTTC. It yields the protein CASSFLPPSETQYF.